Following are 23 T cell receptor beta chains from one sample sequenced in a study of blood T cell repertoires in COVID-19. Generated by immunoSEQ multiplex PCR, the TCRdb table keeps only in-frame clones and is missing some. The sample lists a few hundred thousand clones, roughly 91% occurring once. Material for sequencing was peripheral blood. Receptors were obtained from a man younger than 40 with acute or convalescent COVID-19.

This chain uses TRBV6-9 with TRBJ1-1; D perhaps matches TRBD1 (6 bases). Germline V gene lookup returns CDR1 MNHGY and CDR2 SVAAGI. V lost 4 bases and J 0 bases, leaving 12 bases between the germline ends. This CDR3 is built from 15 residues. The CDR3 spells CASSSNRVMNTEAFF. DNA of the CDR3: TGTGCCAGCAGTTCGAACAGGGTGATGAACACTGAAGCTTTCTTT.

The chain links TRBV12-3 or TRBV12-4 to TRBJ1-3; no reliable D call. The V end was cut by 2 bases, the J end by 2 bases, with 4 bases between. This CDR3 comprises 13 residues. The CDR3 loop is CASSLHTGNTIYF. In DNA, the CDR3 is TGTGCCAGCAGTTTACACACTGGAAACACCATATATTTT.

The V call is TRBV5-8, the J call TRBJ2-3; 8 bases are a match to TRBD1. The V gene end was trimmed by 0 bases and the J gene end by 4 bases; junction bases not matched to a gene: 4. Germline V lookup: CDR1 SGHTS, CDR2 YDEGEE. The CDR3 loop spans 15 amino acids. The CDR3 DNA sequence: TGTGCCAGCAGCTTGGGGACAGGGCCCGCAGATACGCAGTATTTT. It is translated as CASSLGTGPADTQYF.

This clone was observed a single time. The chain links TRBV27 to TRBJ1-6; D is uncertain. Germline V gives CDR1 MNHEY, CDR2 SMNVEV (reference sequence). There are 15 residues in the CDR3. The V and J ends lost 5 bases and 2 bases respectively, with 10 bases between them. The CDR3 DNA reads TGTGCCAGCAGTACTCTGCGGGCCTATAATTCACCCCTCCACTTT. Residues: CASSTLRAYNSPLHF.

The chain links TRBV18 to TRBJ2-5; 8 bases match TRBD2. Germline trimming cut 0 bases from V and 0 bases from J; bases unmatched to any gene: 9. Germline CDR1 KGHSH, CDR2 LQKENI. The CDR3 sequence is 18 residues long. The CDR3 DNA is TGTGCCAGCTCACCACCGATAGTAGTAGCGGGACACCAAGAGACCCAGTACTTC. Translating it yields CASSPPIVVAGHQETQYF.

CDR3 loop: CASSPLAGPYNEQFF. In DNA form, the CDR3 reads TGTGCCAGCTCACCCCTAGCGGGACCCTACAATGAGCAGTTCTTC. V usage is TRBV18 and J usage is TRBJ2-1; 9 bases are a match to TRBD2. Germline CDR1 reads KGHSH; CDR2 reads LQKENI. The ends lost 3 bases at V and 2 bases at J; junction bases unmatched: 2. The CDR3 loop spans 15 amino acids.

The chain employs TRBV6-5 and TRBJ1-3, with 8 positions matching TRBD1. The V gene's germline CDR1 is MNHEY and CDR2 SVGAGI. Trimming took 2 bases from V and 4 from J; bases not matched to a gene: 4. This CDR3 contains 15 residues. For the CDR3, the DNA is TGTGCCAGCAGTTACGGGAGACAGGGGGGAAACACCATATATTTT. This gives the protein CASSYGRQGGNTIYF.

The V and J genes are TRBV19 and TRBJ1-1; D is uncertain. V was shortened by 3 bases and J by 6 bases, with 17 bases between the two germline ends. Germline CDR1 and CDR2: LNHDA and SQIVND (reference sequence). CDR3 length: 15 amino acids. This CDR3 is CASSIRGPTNPEAFF. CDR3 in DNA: TGTGCCAGTAGTATCCGAGGGCCAACAAACCCTGAAGCTTTCTTT.

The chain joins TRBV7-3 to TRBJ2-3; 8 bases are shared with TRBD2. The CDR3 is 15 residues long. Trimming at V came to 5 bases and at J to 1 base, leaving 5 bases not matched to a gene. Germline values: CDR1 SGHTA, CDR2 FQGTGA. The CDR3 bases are TGTGCCAGCAGCAAGAACGGGGGGGGCACAGATACGCAGTATTTT. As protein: CASSKNGGGTDTQYF.

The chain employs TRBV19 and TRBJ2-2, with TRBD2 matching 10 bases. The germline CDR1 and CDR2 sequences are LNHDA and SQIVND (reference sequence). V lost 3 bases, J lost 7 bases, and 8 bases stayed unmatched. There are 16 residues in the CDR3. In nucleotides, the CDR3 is TGTGCCAGTAGTATGGGTACAGCGGGAGGGATCGGGGAGCTGTTTTTT. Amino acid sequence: CASSMGTAGGIGELFF.

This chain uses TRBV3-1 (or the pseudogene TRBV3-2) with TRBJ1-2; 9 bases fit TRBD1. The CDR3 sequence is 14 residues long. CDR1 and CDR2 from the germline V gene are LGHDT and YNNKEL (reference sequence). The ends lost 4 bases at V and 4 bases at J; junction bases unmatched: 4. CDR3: CASSLSTGGYGYTF. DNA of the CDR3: TGTGCCAGCAGCCTCTCGACAGGGGGCTATGGCTACACCTTC.

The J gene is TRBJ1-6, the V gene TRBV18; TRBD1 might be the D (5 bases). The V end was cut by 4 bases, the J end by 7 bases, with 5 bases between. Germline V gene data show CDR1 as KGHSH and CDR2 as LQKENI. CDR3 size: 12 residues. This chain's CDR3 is CASSQGNSPLHF. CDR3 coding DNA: TGTGCCAGCTCACAGGGGAATTCACCCCTCCACTTT.

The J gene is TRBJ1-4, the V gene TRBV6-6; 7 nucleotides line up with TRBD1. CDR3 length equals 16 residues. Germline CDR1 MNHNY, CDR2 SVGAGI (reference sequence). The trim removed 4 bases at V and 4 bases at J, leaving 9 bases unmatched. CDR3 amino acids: CASSFAVAGGNEKLFF. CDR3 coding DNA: TGTGCCAGCAGTTTCGCGGTCGCAGGGGGTAATGAAAAACTGTTTTTT.

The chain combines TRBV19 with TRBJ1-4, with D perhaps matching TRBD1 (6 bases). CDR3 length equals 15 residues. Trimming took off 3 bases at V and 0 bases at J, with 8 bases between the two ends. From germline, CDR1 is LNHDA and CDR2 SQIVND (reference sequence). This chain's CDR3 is CASSIYRATNEKLFF. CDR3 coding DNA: TGTGCCAGTAGTATCTACAGGGCAACTAATGAAAAACTGTTTTTT.

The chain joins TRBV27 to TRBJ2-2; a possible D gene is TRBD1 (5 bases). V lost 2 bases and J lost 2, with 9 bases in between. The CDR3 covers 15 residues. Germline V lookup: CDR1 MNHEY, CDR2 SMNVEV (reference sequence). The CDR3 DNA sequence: TGTGCCAGCAGTTTACGGCGGACAAACACCGGGGAGCTGTTTTTT. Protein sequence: CASSLRRTNTGELFF.

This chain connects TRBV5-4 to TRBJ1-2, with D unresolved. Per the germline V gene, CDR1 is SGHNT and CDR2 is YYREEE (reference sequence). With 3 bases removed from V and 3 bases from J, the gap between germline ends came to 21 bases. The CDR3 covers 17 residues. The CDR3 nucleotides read TGTGCCAGCAGCTACCCCGGGGTCAGCAGTGTTTACTATGGCTACACCTTC. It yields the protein CASSYPGVSSVYYGYTF.

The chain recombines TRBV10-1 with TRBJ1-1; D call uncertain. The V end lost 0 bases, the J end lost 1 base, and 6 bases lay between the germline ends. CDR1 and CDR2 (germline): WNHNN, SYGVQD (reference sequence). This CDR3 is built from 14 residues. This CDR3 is CASSESGRNTEAFF. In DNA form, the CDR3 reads TGCGCCAGCAGTGAGTCGGGGAGGAACACTGAAGCTTTCTTT.

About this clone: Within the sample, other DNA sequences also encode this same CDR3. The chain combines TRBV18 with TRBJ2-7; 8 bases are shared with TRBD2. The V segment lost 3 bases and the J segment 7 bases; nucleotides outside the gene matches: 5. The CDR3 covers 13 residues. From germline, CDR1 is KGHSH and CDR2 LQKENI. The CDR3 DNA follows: TGTGCCAGCTCACCCGGACTAGCATATGAGCAGTACTTC. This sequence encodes CASSPGLAYEQYF.

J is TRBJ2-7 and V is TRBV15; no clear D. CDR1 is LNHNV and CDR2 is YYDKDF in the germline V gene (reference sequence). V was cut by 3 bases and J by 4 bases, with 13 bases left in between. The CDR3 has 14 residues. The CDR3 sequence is CATSSQSGPYEQYF. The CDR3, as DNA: TGTGCCACCAGCAGTCAGTCAGGTCCTTACGAGCAGTACTTC.

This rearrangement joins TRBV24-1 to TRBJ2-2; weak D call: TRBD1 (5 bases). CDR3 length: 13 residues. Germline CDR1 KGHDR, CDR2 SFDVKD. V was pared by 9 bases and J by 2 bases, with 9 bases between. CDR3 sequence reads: CATDQGNTGELFF. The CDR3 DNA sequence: TGTGCCACCGACCAGGGTAACACCGGGGAGCTGTTTTTT.

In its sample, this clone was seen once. The CDR3 coding sequence is TGTGCCAGCAGCCATCTTGGACAGGGGTATAATTCACCCCTCCACTTT. As protein: CASSHLGQGYNSPLHF. The chain has TRBV3-1 (or the pseudogene TRBV3-2) and TRBJ1-6, with TRBD1 identical over 9 bases. Trimming removed 3 bases from V and 4 bases from J; junction bases left unmatched: 4. CDR3 length: 16 residues. Germline CDR1 is LGHDT and CDR2 is YNNKEL (reference sequence).

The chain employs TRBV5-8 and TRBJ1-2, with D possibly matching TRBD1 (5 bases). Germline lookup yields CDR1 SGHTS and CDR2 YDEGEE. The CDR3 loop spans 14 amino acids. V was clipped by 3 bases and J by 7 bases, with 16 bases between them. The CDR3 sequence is CASSSKGLIGGYTF. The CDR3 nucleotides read TGTGCCAGCAGCTCAAAGGGGTTAATCGGTGGCTACACCTTC.

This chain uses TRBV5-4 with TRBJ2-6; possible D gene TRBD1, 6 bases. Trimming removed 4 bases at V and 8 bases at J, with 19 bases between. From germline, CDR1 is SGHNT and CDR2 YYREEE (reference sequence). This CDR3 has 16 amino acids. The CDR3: CASSTEGSGGPNVLTF. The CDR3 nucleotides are TGTGCCAGCAGCACCGAGGGCAGTGGGGGCCCCAACGTCCTGACTTTC.